These 10 T cell receptor beta chains share one sample of origin, sequenced in a study of cytomegalovirus exposure and HLA in healthy donors. This PCR relied on a set of 60 Vbeta primers and 13 Jbeta primers. The data were produced by immunoSEQ multiplex PCR, yet TCRdb's version contains in-frame clones alone and is incomplete. The table includes some 170,000 clones, 81% detected once. Sequencing used PBMCs. All receptors derive from a woman aged 18-29 years in good health and CMV-seropositive.

This chain uses TRBV5-6 with TRBJ1-5; TRBD1 matches 9 bases. Germline V CDR1 and CDR2: SGHDT, YYEEEE. V lost 0 bases and J lost 3; bases outside the gene matches: 4. This CDR3 contains 16 residues. The CDR3 nucleotides are TGTGCCAGCAGCTTGGTAGGGACAGGGAACAATCAGCCCCAGCATTTT. Translation gives CASSLVGTGNNQPQHF.

V is TRBV7-8 and J is TRBJ1-2; 9 bases map to TRBD1. V lost 7 bases to trimming and J lost 3 bases; unmatched junction nucleotides: 18. The CDR3 has 18 residues. CDR1 and CDR2 from the germline V gene are SGHVS and FQNEAQ. CDR3 nucleotide sequence: TGTGCCAGCAACCAAGAGGTCTGGACAGGGGAATCAGACTATGGCTACACCTTC. Translation gives CASNQEVWTGESDYGYTF.

This clone occurred once. The V call is TRBV28, the J call TRBJ2-7; D is undetermined. This CDR3 has 13 residues. Trimming took off 7 bases at V and 4 bases at J, with 14 bases between the two ends. The germline CDR1 and CDR2 sequences are MDHEN and SYDVKM. For the CDR3, the DNA is TGTGCCAGCATGATCCAGGCAAATTACGAGCAGTACTTC. It translates to CASMIQANYEQYF.

The chain combines TRBV4-1 with TRBJ1-2, with TRBD1 identical over 9 bases. The CDR3 runs to 15 residues. V gave up 7 bases and J gave up 6 bases; unmatched junction bases: 12. Per the germline V gene, CDR1 is MGHRA and CDR2 is YSYEKL. CDR3 residues: CASKRRDREGHGYTF. As DNA, the CDR3 is TGCGCCAGCAAAAGACGGGACAGGGAAGGTCATGGCTACACCTTC.

The V and J genes are TRBV2 and TRBJ1-1, with D uncertain. Trimming took off 10 bases at V and 5 bases at J, with 14 bases between the two ends. This CDR3 comprises 12 residues. Germline loops: CDR1 SNHLY, CDR2 FYNNEI. Written as DNA, the CDR3 is TGTGCCACCCACACACGCCTGACTGAAGCTTTCTTT. It translates to CATHTRLTEAFF. The whole variable domain, filled in from reference TRBV2 and TRBJ1-1, reads EPEVTQTPSHQVTQMGQEVILRCVPISNHLYFYWYRQILGQKVEFLVSFYNNEISEKSEIFDDQFSVERPDGSNFTLKIRSTKLEDSAMYFCATHTRLTEAFFGQGTRLTVV.

This chain uses TRBV5-1 with TRBJ2-1; 7 bases map to TRBD2. Germline-derived CDR1 and CDR2 are SGHRS and YFSETQ. The CDR3 is 14 amino acids. The junction had 6 bases not matched to a gene; V was cut back by 2 bases and J by 7 bases. The CDR3 loop reads CASSFISGVNEQFF. The CDR3 region has the DNA TGCGCCAGCAGCTTCATAAGCGGGGTAAATGAGCAGTTCTTC.

Written as DNA, the CDR3 is TGTGCCAGCAGCAGAGGGACAGGGACCTATGGCTACACCTTC. Translation: CASSRGTGTYGYTF. The chain employs TRBV11-1 and TRBJ1-2, with 9 bases that match TRBD1. There are 14 residues in the CDR3. Per germline, CDR1 SGHAT and CDR2 FQDESV (reference sequence). Trimming at V came to 5 bases and at J to 4 bases, leaving 5 bases not matched to a gene.

The chain couples TRBV29-1 to TRBJ1-1; D is uncertain. Trimming pared 7 bases from V and 1 base from J, leaving 10 bases between. There are 12 residues in the CDR3. CDR1 and CDR2 from the germline V gene are SQVTM and ANQGSEA. CDR3 loop: CSGGQKNTEAFF. The CDR3 DNA reads TGCAGCGGAGGGCAGAAGAACACTGAAGCTTTCTTT.

This chain connects TRBV9 to TRBJ2-3; 8 nucleotides agree with TRBD2. CDR3 length equals 17 residues. The ends lost 3 bases at V and 0 bases at J; junction bases unmatched: 9. CDR1 SGDLS and CDR2 YYNGEE come from the germline V gene. Here the CDR3 reads CASSGGVAGRSTDTQYF. The CDR3, as DNA: TGTGCCAGCAGCGGAGGGGTAGCGGGGAGAAGCACAGATACGCAGTATTTT.

This sequence joins TRBV29-1 and TRBJ2-1; the match to TRBD1 covers 7 bases. The J segment lost 9 bases and the V segment lost 2 bases, leaving 16 bases of the junction unmatched. This CDR3 region has 16 residues. The germline gives CDR1 SQVTM, CDR2 ANQGSEA. DNA for the CDR3: TGCAGCGTTGAACTCGCAGACAGGGTATATCTTATTGAGCAGTTCTTC. Protein: CSVELADRVYLIEQFF.